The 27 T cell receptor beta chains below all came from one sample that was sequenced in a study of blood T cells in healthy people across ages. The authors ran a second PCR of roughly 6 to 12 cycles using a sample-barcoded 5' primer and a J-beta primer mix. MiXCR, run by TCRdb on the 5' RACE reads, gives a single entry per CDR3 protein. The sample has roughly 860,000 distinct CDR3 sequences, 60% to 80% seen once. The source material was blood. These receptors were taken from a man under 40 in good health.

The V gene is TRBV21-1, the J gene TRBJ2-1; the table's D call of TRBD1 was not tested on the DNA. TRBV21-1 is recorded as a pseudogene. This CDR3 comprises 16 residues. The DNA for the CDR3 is TGTGCCAGCAGCGAAGGGGGGGCAGGGCGATACAATGAGCAGTTCTTC. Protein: CASSEGGAGRYNEQFF.

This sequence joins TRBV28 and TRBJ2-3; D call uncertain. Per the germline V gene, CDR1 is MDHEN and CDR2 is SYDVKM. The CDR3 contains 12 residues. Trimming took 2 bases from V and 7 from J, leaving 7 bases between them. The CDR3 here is CASSLTAYTQYF. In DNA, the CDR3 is TGTGCCAGCAGTTTAACCGCCTATACGCAGTATTTT.

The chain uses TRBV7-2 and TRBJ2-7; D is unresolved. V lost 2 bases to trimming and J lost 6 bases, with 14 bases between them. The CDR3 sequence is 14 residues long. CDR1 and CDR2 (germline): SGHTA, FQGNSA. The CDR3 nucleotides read TGTGCCAGCAGCTTATTTAGCCTGGGTAGCGAGCAGTACTTC. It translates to CASSLFSLGSEQYF.

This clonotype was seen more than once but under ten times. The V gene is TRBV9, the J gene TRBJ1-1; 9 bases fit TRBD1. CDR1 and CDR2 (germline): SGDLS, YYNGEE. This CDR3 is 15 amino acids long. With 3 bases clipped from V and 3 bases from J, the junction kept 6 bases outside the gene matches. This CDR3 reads CASSGIDRGDTEAFF. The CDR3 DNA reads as TGTGCCAGCAGCGGAATTGACAGGGGGGACACTGAAGCTTTCTTT.

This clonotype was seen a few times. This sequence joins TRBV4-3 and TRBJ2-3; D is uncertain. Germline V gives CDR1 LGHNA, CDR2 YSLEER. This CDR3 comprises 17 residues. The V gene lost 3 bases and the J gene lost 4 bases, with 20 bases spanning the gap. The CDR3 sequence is CASSHPRRLSLPDTQYF. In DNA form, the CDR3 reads TGCGCCAGCAGCCACCCAAGGCGACTGTCCCTCCCAGATACGCAGTATTTT.

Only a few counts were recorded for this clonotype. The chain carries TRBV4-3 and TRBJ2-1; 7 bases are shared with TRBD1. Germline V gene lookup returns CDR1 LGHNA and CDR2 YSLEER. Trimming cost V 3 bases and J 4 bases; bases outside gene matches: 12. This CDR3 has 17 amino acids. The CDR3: CASSQTPGGRRYNEQFF. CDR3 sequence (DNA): TGCGCCAGCAGCCAGACCCCAGGGGGAAGGAGGTACAATGAGCAGTTCTTC.

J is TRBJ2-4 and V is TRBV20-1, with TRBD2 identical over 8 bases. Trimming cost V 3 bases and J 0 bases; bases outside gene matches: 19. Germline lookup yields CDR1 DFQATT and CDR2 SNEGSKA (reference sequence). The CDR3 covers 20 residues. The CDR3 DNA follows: TGCAGTGCTAGGCACCTCTCCCCGGGCGGGGGGATACTAGCCAAAAACATTCAGTACTTC. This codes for CSARHLSPGGGILAKNIQYF.

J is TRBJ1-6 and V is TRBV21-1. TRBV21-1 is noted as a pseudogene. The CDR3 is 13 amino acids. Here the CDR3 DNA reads TGTGCCAGCAGCAAAGCGGCGGATTCACCCCTCCACTTT. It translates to CASSKAADSPLHF.

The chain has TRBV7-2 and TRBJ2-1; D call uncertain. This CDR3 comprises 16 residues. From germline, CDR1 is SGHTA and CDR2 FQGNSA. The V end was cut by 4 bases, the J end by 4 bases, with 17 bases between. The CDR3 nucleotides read TGTGCCAGCAGCTCGCCTGGGCTCCCGTTTTACAATGAGCAGTTCTTC. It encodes CASSSPGLPFYNEQFF.

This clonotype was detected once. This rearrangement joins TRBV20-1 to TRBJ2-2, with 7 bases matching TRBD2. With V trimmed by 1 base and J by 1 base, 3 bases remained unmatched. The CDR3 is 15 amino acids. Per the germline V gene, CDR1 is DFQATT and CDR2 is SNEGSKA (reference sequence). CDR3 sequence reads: CSARGLAVNTGELFF. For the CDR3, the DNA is TGCAGTGCTAGAGGACTAGCAGTGAACACCGGGGAGCTGTTTTTT.

CDR3 sequence: CASSQADGIYNEQFF. CDR3 sequence (DNA): TGTGCCAGCAGCCAAGCGGATGGGATCTACAATGAGCAGTTCTTC. The chain is built from TRBV4-2 and TRBJ2-1, with D uncertain. Germline assignment: CDR1 LGHNA and CDR2 YNFKEQ. The CDR3 is made up of 15 amino acids. V was trimmed by 1 base and J by 3 bases, leaving 10 bases between them.

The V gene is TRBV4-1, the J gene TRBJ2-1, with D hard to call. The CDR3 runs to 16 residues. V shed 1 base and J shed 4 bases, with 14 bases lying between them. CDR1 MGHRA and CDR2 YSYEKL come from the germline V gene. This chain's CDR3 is CASSQVLGREYNEQFF. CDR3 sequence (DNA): TGCGCCAGCAGCCAAGTTCTGGGCCGTGAATACAATGAGCAGTTCTTC.

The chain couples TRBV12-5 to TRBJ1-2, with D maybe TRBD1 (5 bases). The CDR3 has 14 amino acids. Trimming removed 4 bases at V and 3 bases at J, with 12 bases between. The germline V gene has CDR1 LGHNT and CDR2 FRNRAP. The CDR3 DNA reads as TGTGCTAGTGGTTCGGGGGGTCGGGACTATGGCTACACCTTC. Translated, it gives CASGSGGRDYGYTF.

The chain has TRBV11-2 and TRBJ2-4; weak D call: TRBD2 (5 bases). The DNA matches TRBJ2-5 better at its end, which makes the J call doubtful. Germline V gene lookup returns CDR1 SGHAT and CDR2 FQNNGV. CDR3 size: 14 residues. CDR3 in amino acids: CASSFGVVGETQYF. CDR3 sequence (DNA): TGTGCCAGCAGCTTCGGGGTTGTGGGAGAGACCCAGTACTTC.

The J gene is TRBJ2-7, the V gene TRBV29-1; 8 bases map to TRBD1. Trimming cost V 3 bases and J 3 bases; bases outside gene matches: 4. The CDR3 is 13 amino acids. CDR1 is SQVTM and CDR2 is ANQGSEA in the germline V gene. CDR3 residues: CSVDRTGSYEQYF. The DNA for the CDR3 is TGCAGCGTTGATAGGACAGGGAGCTACGAGCAGTACTTC.

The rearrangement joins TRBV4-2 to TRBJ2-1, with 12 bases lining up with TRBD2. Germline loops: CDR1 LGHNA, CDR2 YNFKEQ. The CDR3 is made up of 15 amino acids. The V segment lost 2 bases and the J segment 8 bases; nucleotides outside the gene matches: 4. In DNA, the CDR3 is TGTGCCAGCAGCCAATCGACTAGCGGGGGTGATGAGCAGTTCTTC. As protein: CASSQSTSGGDEQFF.

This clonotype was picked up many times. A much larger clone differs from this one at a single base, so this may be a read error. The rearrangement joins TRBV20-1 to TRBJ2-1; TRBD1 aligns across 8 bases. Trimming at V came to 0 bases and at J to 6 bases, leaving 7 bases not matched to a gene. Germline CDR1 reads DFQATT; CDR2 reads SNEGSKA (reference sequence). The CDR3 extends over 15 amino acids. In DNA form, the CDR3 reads TGCAGTGCTAGAGATGGGCAGGGGGCCGGCAATGAGCAGTTCTTC. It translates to CSARDGQGAGNEQFF.

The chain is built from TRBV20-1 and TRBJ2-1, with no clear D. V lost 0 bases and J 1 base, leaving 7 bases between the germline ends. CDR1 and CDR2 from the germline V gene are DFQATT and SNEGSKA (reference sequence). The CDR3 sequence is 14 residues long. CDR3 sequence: CSARDPRSYNEQFF. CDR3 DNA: TGCAGTGCTAGAGACCCTAGGTCCTACAATGAGCAGTTCTTC.

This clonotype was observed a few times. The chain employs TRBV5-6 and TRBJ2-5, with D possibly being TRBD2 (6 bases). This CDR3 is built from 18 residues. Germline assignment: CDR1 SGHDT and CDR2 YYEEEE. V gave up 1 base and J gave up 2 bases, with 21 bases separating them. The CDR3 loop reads CASSLYYKLAALQETQYF. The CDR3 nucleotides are TGTGCCAGCAGCTTGTATTATAAGTTAGCGGCATTACAAGAGACCCAGTACTTC.

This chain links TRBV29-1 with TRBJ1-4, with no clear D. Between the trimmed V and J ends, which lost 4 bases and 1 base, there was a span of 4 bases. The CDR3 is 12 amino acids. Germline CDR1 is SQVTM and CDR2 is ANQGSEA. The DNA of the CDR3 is TGCAGCGTTGGGCAAACTAATGAAAAACTGTTTTTT. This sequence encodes CSVGQTNEKLFF.

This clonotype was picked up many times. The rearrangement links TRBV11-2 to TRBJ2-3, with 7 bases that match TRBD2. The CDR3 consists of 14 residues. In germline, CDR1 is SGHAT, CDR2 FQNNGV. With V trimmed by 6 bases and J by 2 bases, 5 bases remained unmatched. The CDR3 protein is CASRGDYHTDTQYF. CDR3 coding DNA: TGTGCCAGCAGGGGGGACTACCACACAGATACGCAGTATTTT.

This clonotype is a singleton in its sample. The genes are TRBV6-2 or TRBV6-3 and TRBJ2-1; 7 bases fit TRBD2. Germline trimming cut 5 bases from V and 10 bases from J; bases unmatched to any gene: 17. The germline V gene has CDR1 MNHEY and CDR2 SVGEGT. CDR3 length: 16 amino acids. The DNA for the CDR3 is TGTGCCAGCAGTCCCACGGGACCAGCGGGGATTGGGGAGCAGTTCTTC. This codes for CASSPTGPAGIGEQFF.

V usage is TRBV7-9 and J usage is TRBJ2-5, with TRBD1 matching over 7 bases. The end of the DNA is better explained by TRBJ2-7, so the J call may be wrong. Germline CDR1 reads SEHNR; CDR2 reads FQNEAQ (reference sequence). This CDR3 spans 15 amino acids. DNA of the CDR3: TGTGCCAGCAGCTTACGTCTCAGGGGGAGCTACGAGCAGTACTTC. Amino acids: CASSLRLRGSYEQYF.

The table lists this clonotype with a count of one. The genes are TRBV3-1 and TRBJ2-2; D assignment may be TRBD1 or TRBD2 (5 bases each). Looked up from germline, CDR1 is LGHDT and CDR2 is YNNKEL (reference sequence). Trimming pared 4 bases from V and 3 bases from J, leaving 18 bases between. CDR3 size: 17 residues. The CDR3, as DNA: TGTGCCAGCAGCCTGCTCCGGGACCTAGCAGACACCGGGGAGCTGTTTTTT. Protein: CASSLLRDLADTGELFF.

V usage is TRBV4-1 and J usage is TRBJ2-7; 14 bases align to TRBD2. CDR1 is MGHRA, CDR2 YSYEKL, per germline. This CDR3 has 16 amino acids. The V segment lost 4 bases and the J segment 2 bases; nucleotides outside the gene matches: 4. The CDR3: CASSRTSGGIAYEQYF. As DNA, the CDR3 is TGCGCCAGCAGCCGGACTAGCGGGGGGATCGCCTACGAGCAGTACTTC.

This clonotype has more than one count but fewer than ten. As DNA, the CDR3 is TGTGCCAGCAAGGTGGGGTACGAGCAGTACTTC. Encoded protein: CASKVGYEQYF. J is TRBJ2-7 and V is TRBV2; D is uncertain. This CDR3 has 11 amino acids. Germline assignment: CDR1 SNHLY and CDR2 FYNNEI. The V end lost 7 bases, the J end lost 4 bases, and 8 bases lay between the germline ends.

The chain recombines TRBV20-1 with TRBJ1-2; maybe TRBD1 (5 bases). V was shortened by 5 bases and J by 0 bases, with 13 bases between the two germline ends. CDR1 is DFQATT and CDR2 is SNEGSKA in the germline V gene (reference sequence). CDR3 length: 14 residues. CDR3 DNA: TGCAGTGCTGGCCGACAGAGAACTAACTATGGCTACACCTTC. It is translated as CSAGRQRTNYGYTF.